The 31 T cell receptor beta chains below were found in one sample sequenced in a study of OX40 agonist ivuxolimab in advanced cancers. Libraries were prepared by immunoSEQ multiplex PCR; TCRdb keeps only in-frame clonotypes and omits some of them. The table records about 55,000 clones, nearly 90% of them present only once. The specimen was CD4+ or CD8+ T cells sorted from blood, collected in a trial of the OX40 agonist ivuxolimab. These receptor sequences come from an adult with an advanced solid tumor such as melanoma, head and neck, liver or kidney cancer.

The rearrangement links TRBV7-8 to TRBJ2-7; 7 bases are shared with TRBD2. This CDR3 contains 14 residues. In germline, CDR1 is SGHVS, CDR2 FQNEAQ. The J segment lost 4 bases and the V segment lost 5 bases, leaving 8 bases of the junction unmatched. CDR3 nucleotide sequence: TGTGCCAGCAGCCTCGGCACACTAGCGTACGAGCAGTACGTC. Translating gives CASSLGTLAYEQYV.

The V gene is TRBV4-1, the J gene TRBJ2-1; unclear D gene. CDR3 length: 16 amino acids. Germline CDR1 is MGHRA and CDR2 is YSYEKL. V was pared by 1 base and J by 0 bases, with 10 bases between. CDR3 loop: CASSQVPGSSYNEQFF. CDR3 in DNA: TGCGCCAGCAGCCAAGTCCCAGGCAGCTCCTACAATGAGCAGTTCTTC.

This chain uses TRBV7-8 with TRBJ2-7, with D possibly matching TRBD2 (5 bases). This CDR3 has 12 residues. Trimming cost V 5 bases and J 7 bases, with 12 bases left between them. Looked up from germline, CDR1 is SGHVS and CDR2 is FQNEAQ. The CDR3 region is CASSPRSGEQYF. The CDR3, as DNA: TGTGCCAGCAGCCCGCGGTCGGGGGAGCAGTACTTC.

CDR3 residues: CATSRFSGRSYEQYV. DNA for the CDR3: TGTGCCACCAGCAGGTTTAGCGGGAGATCCTACGAGCAGTACGTC. This rearrangement joins TRBV15 to TRBJ2-7, with 9 positions matching TRBD2. CDR1 LNHNV and CDR2 YYDKDF come from the germline V gene (reference sequence). The ends lost 3 bases at V and 1 base at J; junction bases unmatched: 4. The CDR3 consists of 15 residues.

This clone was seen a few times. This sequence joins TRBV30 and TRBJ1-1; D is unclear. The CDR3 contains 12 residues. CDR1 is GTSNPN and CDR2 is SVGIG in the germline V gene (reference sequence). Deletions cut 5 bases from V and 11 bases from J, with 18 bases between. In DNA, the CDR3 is TGTGCCTGGTCATGGGAGGGCATCGGGGCTTTCTTT. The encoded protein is CAWSWEGIGAFF.

CDR3 residues: CASSLGTGEYEQYF. Here the CDR3 DNA reads TGTGCCAGCAGTTTGGGAACAGGGGAATACGAGCAGTACTTC. The chain employs TRBV28 and TRBJ2-7; TRBD1 agrees at 7 bases. V lost 3 bases and J lost 4; bases outside the gene matches: 6. This CDR3 spans 14 amino acids. The germline CDR1 and CDR2 sequences are MDHEN and SYDVKM.

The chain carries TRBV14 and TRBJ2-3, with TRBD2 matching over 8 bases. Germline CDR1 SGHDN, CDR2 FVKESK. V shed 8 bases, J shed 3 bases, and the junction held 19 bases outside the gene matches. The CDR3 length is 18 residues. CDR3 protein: CASSPRFGGRIITDTQYF. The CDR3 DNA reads TGTGCCAGCTCCCCCCGATTTGGCGGGAGGATAATTACAGATACGCAGTATTTT. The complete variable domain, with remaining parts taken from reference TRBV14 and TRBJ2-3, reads EAGVTQFPSHSVIEKGQTVTLRCDPISGHDNLYWYRRVMGKEIKFLLHFVKESKQDESGMPNNRFLAERTGGTYSTLKVQPAELEDSGVYFCASSPRFGGRIITDTQYFGPGTRLTVL.

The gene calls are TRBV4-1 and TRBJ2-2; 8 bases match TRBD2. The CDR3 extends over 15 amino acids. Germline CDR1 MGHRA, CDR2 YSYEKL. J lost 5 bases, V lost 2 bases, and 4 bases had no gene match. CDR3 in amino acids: CASSQTSGGTGELFF. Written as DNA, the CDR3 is TGCGCCAGCAGCCAAACTAGCGGAGGGACCGGGGAGCTGTTTTTT.

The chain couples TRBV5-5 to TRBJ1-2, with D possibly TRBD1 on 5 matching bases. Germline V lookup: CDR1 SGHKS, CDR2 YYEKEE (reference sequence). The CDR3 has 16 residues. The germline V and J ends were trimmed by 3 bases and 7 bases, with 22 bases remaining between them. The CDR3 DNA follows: TGTGCCAGCAGCTCCTGGGGGGGAATTCCCCGACCTGGCTACACCTTC. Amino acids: CASSSWGGIPRPGYTF.

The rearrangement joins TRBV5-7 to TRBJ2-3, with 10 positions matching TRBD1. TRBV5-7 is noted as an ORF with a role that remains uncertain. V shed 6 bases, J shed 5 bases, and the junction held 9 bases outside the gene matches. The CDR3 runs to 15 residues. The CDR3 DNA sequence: TGTGCCAGCACCGTTGGGACAGGGGATCAAGATACGCAGTATTTT. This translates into CASTVGTGDQDTQYF.

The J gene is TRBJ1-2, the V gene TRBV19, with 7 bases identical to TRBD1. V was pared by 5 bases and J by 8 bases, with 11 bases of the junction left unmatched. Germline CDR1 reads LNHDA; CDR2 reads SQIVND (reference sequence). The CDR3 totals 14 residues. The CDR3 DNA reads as TGTGCCAGTAGTTCTACACAGGGGACGGGAGGCTACACCTTC. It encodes CASSSTQGTGGYTF. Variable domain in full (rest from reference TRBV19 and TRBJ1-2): DGGITQSPKYLFRKEGQNVTLSCEQNLNHDAMYWYRQDPGQGLRLIYYSQIVNDFQKGDIAEGYSVSREKKESFPLTVTSAQKNPTAFYLCASSSTQGTGGYTFGSGTRLTVV.

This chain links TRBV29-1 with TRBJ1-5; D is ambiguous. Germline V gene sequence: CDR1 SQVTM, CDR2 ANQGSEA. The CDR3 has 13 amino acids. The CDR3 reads CLGRQSRDQPQHF. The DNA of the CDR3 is TGCCTAGGGCGTCAGAGTAGGGATCAGCCCCAGCATTTT.

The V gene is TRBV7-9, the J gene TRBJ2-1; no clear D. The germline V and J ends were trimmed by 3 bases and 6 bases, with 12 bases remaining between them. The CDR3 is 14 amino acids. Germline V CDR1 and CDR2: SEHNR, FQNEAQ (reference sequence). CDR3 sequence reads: CASSFSQPPNEQFF. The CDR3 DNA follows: TGTGCCAGCAGCTTTAGCCAGCCGCCCAATGAGCAGTTCTTC.

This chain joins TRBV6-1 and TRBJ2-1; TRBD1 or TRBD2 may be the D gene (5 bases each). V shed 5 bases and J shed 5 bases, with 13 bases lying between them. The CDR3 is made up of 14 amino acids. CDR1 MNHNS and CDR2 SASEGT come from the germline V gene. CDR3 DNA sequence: TGTGCCAGCAGTACAAGGGGAGCTAACAATGAGCAGTTCTTC. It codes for CASSTRGANNEQFF.

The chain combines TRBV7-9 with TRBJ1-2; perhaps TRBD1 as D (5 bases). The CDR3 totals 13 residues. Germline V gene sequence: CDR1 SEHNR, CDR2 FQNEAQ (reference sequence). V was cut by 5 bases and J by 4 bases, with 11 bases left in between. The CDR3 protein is CASSLGGTYGYTF. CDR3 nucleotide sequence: TGTGCCAGCAGCCTAGGAGGGACCTATGGCTACACCTTC.

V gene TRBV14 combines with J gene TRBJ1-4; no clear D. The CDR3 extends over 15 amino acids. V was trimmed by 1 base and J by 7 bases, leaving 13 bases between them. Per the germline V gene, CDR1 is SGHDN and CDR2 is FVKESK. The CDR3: CASSQVDRGAEKLFF. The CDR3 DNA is TGTGCCAGCAGCCAAGTTGACCGTGGAGCTGAAAAACTGTTTTTT.

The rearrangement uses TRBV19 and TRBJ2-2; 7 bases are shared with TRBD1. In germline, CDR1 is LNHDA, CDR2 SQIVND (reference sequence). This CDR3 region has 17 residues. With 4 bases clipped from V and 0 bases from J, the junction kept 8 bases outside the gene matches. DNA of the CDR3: TGTGCCAGTAGTACCCCCGGACAGGAGCCGAACACCGGGGAGCTGTTTTTT. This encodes CASSTPGQEPNTGELFF.

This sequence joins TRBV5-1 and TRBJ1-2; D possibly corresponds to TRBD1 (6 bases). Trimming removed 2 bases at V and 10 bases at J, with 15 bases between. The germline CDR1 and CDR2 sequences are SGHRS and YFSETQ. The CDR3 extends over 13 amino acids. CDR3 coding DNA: TGCGCCAGCAGCTTTACGACAGGAAAGGACTACACCTTC. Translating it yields CASSFTTGKDYTF.

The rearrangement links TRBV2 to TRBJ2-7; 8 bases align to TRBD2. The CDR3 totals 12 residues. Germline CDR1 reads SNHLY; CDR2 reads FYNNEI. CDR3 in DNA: TGTGCCAGCGGGGATTGGCGGGAGGCCCAAGGGGTC. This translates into CASGDWREAQGV.

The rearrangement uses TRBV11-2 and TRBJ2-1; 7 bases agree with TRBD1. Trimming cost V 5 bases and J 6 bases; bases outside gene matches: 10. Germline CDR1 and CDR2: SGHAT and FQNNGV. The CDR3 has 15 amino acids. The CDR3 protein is CASSTAATGSNEQFF. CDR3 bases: TGTGCCAGCAGCACCGCCGCGACAGGGTCCAATGAGCAGTTCTTC. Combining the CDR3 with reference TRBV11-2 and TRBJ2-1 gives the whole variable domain EAGVAQSPRYKIIEKRQSVAFWCNPISGHATLYWYQQILGQGPKLLIQFQNNGVVDDSQLPKDRFSAERLKGVDSTLKIQPAKLEDSAVYLCASSTAATGSNEQFFGPGTRLTVL.

CDR3 sequence: CASRDRDRDGYTF. CDR3 nucleotides: TGTGCCAGCAGGGACCGGGACAGGGATGGCTACACCTTC. The chain carries TRBV6-1 and TRBJ1-2, with 9 positions matching TRBD1. Germline CDR1 reads MNHNS; CDR2 reads SASEGT. CDR3 length equals 13 residues. V shed 6 bases and J 6 bases; nucleotides not matched to a gene: 5.

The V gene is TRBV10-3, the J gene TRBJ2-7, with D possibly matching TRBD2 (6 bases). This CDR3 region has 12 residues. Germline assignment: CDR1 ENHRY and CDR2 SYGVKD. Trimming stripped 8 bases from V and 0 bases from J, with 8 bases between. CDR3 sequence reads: CAIAGSSYEQYF. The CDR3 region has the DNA TGTGCCATCGCGGGAAGCTCCTACGAGCAGTACTTC.

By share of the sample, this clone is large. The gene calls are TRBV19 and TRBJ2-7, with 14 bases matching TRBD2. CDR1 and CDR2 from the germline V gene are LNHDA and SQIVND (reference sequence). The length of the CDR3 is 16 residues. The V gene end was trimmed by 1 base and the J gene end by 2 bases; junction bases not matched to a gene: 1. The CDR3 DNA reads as TGTGCCAGTAGTATAGGGGGACTAGCGGGAGCCTACGAGCAGTACTTC. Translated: CASSIGGLAGAYEQYF.

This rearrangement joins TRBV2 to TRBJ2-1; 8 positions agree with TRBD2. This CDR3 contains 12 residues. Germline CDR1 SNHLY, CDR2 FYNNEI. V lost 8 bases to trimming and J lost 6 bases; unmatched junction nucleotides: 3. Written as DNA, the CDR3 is TGTGCCAGCGGACTAGCTGCCAATGAGCAGTTCTTC. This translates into CASGLAANEQFF.

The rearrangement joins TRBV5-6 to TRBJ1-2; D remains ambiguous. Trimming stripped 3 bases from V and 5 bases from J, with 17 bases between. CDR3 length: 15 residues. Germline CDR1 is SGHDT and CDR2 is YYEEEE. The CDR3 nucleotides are TGTGCCAGCAGCTGGGCCCCGGAGGCAGCGTATGGCTACACCTTC. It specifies CASSWAPEAAYGYTF.

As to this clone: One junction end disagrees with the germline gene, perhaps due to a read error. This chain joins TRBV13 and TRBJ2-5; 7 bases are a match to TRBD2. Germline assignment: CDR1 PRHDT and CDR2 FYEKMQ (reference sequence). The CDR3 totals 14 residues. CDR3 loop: CASSLDSSREAQYF. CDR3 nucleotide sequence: TGTGCCAGCAGTTTAGACTCCTCCCGGGAGGCCCAGTACTTC.

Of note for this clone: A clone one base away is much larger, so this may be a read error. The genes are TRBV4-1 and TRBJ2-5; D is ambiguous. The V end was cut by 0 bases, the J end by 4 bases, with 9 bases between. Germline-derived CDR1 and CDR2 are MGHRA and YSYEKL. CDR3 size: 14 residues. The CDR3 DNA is TGCGCCAGCAGCCAAGAGTCGGCTGGAGAGACCCAGTACTTC. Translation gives CASSQESAGETQYF.

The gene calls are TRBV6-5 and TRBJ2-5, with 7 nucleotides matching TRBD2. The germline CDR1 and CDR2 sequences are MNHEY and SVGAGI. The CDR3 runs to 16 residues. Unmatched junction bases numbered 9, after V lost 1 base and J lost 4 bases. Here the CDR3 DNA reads TGTGCCAGCAGTTACTGGGGTAGCGGGCCCGGAGAGACCCAGTACTTC. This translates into CASSYWGSGPGETQYF.

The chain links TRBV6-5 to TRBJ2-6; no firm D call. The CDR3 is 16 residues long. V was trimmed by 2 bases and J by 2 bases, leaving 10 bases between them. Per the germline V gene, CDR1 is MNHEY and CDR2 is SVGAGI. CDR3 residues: CASSYLRWAGANVLTF. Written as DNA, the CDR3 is TGTGCCAGCAGTTACCTTAGGTGGGCTGGGGCCAACGTCCTGACTTTC.

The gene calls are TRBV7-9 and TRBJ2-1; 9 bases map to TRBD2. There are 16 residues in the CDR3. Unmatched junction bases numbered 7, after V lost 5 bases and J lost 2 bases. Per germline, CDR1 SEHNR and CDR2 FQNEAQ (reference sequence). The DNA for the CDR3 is TGTGCCAGCAGCCCCCCTAGCGGGAAGGCCTACAATGAGCAGTTCTTC. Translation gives CASSPPSGKAYNEQFF.

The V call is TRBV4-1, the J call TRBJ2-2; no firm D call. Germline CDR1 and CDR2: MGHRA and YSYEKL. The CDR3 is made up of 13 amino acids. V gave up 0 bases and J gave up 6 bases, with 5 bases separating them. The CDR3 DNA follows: TGCGCCAGCAGCCAAGACTGGTCCGGGGAGCTGTTTTTT. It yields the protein CASSQDWSGELFF.